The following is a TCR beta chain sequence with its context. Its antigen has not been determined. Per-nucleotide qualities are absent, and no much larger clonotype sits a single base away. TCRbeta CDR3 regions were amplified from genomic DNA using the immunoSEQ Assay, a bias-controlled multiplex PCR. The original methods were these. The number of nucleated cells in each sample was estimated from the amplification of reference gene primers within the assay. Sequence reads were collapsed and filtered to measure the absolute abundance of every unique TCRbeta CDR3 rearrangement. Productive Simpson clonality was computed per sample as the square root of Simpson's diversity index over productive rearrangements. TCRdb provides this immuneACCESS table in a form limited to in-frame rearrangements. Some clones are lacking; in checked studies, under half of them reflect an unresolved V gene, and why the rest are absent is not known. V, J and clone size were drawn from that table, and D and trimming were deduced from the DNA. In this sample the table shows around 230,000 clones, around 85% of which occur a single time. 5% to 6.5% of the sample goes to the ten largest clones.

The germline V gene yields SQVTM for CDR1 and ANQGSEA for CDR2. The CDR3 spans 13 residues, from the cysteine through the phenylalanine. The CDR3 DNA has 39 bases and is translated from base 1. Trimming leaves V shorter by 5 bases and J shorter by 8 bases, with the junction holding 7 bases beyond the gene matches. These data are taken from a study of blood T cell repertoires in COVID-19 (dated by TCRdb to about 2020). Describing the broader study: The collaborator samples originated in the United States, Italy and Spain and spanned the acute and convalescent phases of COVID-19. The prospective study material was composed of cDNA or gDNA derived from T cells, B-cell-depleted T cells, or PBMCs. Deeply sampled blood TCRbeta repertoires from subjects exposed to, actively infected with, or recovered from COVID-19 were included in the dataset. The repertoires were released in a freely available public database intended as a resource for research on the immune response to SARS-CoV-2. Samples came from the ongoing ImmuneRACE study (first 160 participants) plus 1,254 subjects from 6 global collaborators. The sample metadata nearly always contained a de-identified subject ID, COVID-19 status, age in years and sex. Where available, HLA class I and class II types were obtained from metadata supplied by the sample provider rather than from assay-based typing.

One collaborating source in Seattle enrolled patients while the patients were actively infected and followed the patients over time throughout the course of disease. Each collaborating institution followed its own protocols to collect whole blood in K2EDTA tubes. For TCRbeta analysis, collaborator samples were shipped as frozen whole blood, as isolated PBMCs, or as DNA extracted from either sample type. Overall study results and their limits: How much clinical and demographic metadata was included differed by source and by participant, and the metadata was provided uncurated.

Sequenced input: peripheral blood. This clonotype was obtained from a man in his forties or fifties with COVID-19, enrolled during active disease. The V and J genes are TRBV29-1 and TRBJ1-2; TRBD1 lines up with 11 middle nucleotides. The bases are TGCAGCGTTTCAAGGACAGGGGGCTACGGCTACACCTTC. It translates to CSVSRTGGYGYTF.